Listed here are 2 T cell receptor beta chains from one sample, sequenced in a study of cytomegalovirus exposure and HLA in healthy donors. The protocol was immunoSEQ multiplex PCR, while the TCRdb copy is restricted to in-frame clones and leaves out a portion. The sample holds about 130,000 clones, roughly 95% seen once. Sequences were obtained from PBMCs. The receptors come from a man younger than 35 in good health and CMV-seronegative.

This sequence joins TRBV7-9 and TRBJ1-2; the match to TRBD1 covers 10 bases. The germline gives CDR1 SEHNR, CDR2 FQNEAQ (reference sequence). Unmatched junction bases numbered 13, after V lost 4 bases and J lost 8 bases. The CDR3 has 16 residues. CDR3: CASSSTIAGTGVGYTF. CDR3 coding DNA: TGTGCCAGCAGCTCGACTATAGCCGGGACAGGGGTAGGCTACACCTTC.

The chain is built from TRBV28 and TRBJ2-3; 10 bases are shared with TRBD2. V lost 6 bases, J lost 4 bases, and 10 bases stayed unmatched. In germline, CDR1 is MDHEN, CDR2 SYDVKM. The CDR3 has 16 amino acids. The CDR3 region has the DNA TGTGCCAGCAGCCGCCGAGCTAGCGGGAGTTCAGATACGCAGTATTTT. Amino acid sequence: CASSRRASGSSDTQYF. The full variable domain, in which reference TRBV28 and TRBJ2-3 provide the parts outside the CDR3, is DVKVTQSSRYLVKRTGEKVFLECVQDMDHENMFWYRQDPGLGLRLIYFSYDVKMKEKGDIPEGYSVSREKKERFSLILESASTNQTSMYLCASSRRASGSSDTQYFGPGTRLTVL.